The clone carrying this TCR beta chain was picked up one time. What it binds is not known. The data are from a study of cytomegalovirus exposure and HLA in healthy donors. The PCR was carried out with 60 Vbeta primers and 13 Jbeta primers. The table came from immunoSEQ multiplex PCR; TCRdb's copy has only in-frame clones and leaves some out. The table records about 140,000 clones, approximately 80% of them present only once. Overall study results and limits: Listed as cytomegalovirus-associated were 150 to 200 TCR beta chains.

The receptor was isolated from a woman aged 18 to 35 in good health and CMV-seropositive. The sequenced sample was PBMCs.

CDR3 in amino acids: CASSLETRPSGNTIYF. CDR3 DNA sequence: TGCGCCAGCAGCTTGGAGACACGCCCGTCTGGAAACACCATATATTTT. V gene TRBV5-1 combines with J gene TRBJ1-3; the D is unclear. The CDR3 extends over 16 amino acids. Germline CDR1 SGHRS, CDR2 YFSETQ. Trimming shortened V by 0 bases and J by 1 base, and 11 bases separated the two germline ends.